The following is a TCR beta chain sequence with its context. Its antigen is undetermined. Primers included in the PCR were 60 Vbeta and 13 Jbeta primers. Sequencing used immunoSEQ multiplex PCR; TCRdb keeps in-frame clones, though not all of them. The sample has about 150,000 clones; approximately 60% are singletons. From germline, CDR1 is LNHDA and CDR2 SQIVND (reference sequence). V was clipped by 10 bases and J by 3 bases, with 16 bases between them. The CDR3 is 13 residues long. These data originate in a study of cytomegalovirus exposure and HLA in healthy donors. General observations from the study: For most subjects, TCR beta sequences were reported to predict HLA-A and HLA-B alleles with accuracy.

The rearrangement links TRBV19 to TRBJ2-7, with TRBD2 as a possible D gene (6 bases). The source of this sequence is a woman aged 55-75 years in good health and CMV-seropositive. The sample consisted of PBMCs. CDR3 DNA sequence: TGTGCCACTTCCCCGGGACTTGTCTACGAGCAGTACTTC. This encodes CATSPGLVYEQYF.